This TCR beta chain was sequenced in a study of T cell responses to AZD1222 COVID-19 vaccine. TCRdb's copy holds only in-frame clones and misses some; the assay was immunoSEQ multiplex PCR. The table lists about 120,000 clones, roughly nine tenths of them singletons. V shed 6 bases, J shed 5 bases, and the junction held 8 bases outside the gene matches. The CDR3 covers 15 residues. Germline lookup yields CDR1 LNHDA and CDR2 SQIVND (reference sequence). On this clone itself: Antigen unknown.

Study-level findings and limits: Researchers took repertoire samples only after the peak T cell response had come.

The source of this sequence is an adult in good health. V gene TRBV19 combines with J gene TRBJ1-2, with 11 bases identical to TRBD1. Source: peripheral blood, taken on day 0 of AZD1222 vaccination. As DNA, the CDR3 is TGTGCCAGTAGGCTTACCGGGACAGGGGGATATGGCTACACCTTC. It is translated as CASRLTGTGGYGYTF.